This TCR beta chain was obtained from a study of regulatory T cells in long-lasting Graves disease. Arm-PCR with iRepertoire HTBI primers amplified the CDR3 regions for these TCR beta libraries. MiXCR, run by TCRdb on the multiplex PCR reads, gives a single entry per CDR3 protein. Of roughly 530,000 distinct CDR3 sequences detected, more than 15% appear once; the ten largest clones hold approximately 25%. The CDR3 has 14 residues. Germline V gene sequence: CDR1 SGHRS, CDR2 YFSETQ. The V end lost 5 bases, the J end lost 3 bases, and 11 bases lay between the germline ends. The time point is: newly diagnosed GD, antithyroid drugs for less than 3 months. Making the TCR library involved RNA that had been extracted from PBMCs. This clonotype was recorded at least ten times. This same sample was also part of a study on T cells in Graves' hyperthyroidism and ophthalmopathy.

The chain uses TRBV5-1 and TRBJ2-2; no definite D call. The specimen comprised peripheral blood mononuclear cells (PBMCs), sampled at new diagnosis, from a patient treated with antithyroid drugs. The sequence was obtained from a woman between 40 and 65 years old with Graves disease. The CDR3: CASSSEIHTGELFF. CDR3 DNA: TGCGCCAGCAGTTCGGAGATCCACACCGGGGAGCTGTTTTTT.